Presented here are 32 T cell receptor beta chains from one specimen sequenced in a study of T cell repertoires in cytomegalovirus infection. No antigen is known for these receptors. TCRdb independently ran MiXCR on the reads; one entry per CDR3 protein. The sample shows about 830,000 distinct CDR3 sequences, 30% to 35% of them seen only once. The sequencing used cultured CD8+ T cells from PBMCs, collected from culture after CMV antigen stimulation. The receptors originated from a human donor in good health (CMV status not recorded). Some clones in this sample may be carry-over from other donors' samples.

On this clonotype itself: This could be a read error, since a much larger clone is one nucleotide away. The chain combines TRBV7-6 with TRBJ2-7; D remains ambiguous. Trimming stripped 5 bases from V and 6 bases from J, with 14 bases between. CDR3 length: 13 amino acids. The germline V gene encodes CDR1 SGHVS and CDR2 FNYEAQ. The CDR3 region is CASSRSDWAEQYV. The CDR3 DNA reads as TGTGCCAGCAGCCGAAGCGACTGGGCCGAGCAGTACGTC.

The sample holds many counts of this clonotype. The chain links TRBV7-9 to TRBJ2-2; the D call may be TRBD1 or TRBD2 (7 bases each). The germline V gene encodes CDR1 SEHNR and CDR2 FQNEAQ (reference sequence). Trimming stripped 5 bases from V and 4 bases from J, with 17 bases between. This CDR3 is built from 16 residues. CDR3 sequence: CASSPSGGAGTGELFF. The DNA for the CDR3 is TGTGCCAGCAGCCCCTCAGGGGGGGCAGGCACCGGGGAGCTGTTTTTT.

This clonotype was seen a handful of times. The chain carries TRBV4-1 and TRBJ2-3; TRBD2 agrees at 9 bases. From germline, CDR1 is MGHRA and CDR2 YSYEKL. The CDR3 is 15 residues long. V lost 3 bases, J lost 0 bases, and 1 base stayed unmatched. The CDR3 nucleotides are TGCGCCAGCAGCCAGCGGGAGGGGAGCACAGATACGCAGTATTTT. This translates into CASSQREGSTDTQYF.

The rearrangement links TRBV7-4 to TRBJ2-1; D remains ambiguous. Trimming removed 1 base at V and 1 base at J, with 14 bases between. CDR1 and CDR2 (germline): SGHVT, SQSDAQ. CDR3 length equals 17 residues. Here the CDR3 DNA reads TGTGCCAGCAGCTTAGTAATTATGGGCGGATCCTACAATGAGCAGTTCTTC. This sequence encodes CASSLVIMGGSYNEQFF.

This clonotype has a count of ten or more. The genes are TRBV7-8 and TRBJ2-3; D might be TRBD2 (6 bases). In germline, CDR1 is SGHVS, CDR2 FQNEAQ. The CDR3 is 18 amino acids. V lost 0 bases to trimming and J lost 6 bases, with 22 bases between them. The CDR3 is CASSLALGLAGPFDTQYF. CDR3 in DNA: TGTGCCAGCAGCTTAGCCCTGGGGTTGGCGGGGCCTTTTGATACGCAGTATTTT.

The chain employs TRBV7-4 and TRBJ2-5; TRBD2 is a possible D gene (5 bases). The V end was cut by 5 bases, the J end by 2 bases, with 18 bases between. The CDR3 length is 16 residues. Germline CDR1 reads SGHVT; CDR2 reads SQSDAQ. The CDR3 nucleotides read TGTGCCAGCAGCAGGTTGCCAACTAGAGATCAAGAGACCCAGTACTTC. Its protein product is CASSRLPTRDQETQYF.

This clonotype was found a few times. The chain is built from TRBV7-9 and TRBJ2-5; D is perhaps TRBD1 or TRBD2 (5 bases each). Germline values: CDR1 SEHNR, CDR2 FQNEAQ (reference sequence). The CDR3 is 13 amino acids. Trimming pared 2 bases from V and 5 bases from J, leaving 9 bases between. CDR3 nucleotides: TGTGCCAGCAGCTTAATCAGGGAGGAGACCCAGTACTTC. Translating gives CASSLIREETQYF.

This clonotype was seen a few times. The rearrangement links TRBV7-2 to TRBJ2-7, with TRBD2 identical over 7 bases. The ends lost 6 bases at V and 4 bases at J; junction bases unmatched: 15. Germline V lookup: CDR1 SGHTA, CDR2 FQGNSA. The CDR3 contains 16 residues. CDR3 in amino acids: CASSYSRSLADYEQYF. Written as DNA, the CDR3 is TGTGCCAGCAGTTATAGCCGGAGTCTAGCGGATTACGAGCAGTACTTC.

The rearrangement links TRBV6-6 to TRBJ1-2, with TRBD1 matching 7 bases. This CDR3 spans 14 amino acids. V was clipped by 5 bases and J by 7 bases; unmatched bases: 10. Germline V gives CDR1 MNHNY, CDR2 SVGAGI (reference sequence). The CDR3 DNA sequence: TGTGCCAGCAGTCCCCTGGAGGGGGCGGCTGGCTACACCTTC. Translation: CASSPLEGAAGYTF.

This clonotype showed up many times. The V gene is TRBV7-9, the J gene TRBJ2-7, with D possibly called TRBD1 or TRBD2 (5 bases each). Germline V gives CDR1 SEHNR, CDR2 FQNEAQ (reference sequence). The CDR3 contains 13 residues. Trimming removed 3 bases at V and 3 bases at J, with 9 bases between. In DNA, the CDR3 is TGTGCCAGCAGCTTGAGAGGGGACTACGAGCAGTACGTC. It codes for CASSLRGDYEQYV.

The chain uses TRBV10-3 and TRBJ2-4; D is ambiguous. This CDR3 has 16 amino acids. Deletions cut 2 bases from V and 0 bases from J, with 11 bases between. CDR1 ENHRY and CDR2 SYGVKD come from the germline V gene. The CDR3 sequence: CAISEVRQLAKNIQYF. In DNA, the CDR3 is TGTGCCATCAGTGAGGTGCGTCAGCTAGCCAAAAACATTCAGTACTTC.

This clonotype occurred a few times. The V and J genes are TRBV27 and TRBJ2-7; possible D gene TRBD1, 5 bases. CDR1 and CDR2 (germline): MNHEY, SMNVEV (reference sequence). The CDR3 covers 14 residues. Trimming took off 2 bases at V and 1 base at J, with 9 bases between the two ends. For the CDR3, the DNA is TGTGCCAGCAGTTTAAAGGGGTTTTCCTACGAGCAGTACTTC. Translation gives CASSLKGFSYEQYF.

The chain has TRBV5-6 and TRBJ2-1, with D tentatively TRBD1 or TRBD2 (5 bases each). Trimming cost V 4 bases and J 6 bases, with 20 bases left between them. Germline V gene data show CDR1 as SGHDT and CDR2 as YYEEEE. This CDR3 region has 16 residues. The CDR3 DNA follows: TGTGCCAGCAGCCCGGCTCCCGGGACCTTACCCAATGAGCAGTTCTTC. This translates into CASSPAPGTLPNEQFF.

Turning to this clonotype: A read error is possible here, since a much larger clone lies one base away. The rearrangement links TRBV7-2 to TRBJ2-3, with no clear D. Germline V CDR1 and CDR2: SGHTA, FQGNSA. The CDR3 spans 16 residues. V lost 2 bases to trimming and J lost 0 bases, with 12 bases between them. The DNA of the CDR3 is TGTGCCAGCAGCTTAAAGTCGGCCTCTAGCACAGATACGCAGTATTTT. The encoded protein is CASSLKSASSTDTQYF. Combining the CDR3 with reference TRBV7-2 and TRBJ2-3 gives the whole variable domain GAGVSQSPSNKVTEKGKDVELRCDPISGHTALYWYRQSLGQGLEFLIYFQGNSAPDKSGLPSDRFSAERTGGSVSTLTIQRTQQEDSAVYLCASSLKSASSTDTQYFGPGTRLTVL.

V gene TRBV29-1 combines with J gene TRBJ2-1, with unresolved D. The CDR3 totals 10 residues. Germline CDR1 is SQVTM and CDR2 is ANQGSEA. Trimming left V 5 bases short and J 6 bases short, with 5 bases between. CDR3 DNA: TGCAGCGTTCTTGGCAATGAGCAGTTCTTC. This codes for CSVLGNEQFF.

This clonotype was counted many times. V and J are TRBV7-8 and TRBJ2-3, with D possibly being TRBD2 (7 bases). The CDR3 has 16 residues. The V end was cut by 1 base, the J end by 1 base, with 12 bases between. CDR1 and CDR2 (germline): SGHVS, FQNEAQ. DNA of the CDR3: TGTGCCAGCAGCTTAGTAAGGGGGGGGCGCACAGATACGCAGTATTTT. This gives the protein CASSLVRGGRTDTQYF. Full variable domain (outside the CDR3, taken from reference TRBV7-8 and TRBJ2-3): GAGVSQSPRYKVAKRGQDVALRCDPISGHVSLFWYQQALGQGPEFLTYFQNEAQLDKSGLPSDRFFAERPEGSVSTLKIQRTQQEDSAVYLCASSLVRGGRTDTQYFGPGTRLTVL.

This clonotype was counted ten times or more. The CDR3 region is CASSPWTGVTEAFF. Here the CDR3 DNA reads TGTGCCAGCAGCCCCTGGACAGGGGTAACTGAAGCTTTCTTT. This chain joins TRBV7-2 and TRBJ1-1; 9 nucleotides align to TRBD1. In germline, CDR1 is SGHTA, CDR2 FQGNSA. This CDR3 region has 14 residues. After removal of 5 bases from V and 5 bases from J, the junction contained 6 bases not matched to a gene.

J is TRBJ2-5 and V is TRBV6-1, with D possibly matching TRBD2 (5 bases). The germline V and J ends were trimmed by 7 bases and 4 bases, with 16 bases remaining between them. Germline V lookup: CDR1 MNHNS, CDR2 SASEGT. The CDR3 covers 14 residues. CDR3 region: CASKDKEARETQYF. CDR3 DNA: TGTGCCAGCAAAGACAAGGAGGCGCGAGAGACCCAGTACTTC.

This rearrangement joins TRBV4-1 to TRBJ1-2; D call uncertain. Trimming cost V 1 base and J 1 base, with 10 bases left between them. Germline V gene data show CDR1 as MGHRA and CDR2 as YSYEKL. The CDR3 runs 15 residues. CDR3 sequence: CASSQALDYNYGYTF. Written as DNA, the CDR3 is TGCGCCAGCAGCCAAGCCCTCGACTATAACTATGGCTACACCTTC.

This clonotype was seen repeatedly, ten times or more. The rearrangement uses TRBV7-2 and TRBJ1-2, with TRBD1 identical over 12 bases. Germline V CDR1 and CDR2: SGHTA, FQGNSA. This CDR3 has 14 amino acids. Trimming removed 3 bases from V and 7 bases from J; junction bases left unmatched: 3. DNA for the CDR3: TGTGCCAGCAGCTTGGGACAGGGGGCAGGTGGCTACACCTTC. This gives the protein CASSLGQGAGGYTF.

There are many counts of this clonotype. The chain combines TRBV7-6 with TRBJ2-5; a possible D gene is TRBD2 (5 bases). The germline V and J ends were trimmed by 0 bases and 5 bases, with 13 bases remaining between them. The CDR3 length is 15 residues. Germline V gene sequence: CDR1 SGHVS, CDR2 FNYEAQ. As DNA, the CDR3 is TGTGCCAGCAGCTTAGCGCTGAGCGGCCGGGAGACCCAGTACTTC. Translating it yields CASSLALSGRETQYF.

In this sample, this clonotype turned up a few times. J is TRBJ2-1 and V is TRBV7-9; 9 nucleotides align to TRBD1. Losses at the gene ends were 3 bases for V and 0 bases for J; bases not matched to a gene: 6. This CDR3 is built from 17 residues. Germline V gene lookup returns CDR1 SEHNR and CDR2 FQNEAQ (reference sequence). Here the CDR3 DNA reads TGTGCCAGCAGCTTTCCGACAGGGGGAGGCTCCTACAATGAGCAGTTCTTC. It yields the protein CASSFPTGGGSYNEQFF.

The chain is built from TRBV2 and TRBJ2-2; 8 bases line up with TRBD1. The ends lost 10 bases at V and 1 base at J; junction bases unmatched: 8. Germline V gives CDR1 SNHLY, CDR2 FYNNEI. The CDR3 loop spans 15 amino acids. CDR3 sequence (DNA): TGTGCCACCTTAAGGGGGACAGGGAACACCGGGGAGCTGTTTTTT. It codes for CATLRGTGNTGELFF. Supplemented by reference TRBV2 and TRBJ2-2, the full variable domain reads EPEVTQTPSHQVTQMGQEVILRCVPISNHLYFYWYRQILGQKVEFLVSFYNNEISEKSEIFDDQFSVERPDGSNFTLKIRSTKLEDSAMYFCATLRGTGNTGELFFGEGSRLTVL.

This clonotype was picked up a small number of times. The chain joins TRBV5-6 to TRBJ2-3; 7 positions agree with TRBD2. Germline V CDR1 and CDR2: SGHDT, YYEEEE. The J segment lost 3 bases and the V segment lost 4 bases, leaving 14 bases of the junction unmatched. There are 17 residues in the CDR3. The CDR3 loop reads CASSARLAIIVTDTQYF. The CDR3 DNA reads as TGTGCCAGCAGCGCCCGACTAGCTATCATTGTAACAGATACGCAGTATTTT.

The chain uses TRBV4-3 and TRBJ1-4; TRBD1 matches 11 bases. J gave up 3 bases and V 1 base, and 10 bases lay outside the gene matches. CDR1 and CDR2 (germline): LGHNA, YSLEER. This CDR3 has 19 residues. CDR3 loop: CASSQGDGGQGVANEKLFF. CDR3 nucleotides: TGCGCCAGCAGCCAAGGGGACGGGGGACAGGGGGTGGCTAATGAAAAACTGTTTTTT.

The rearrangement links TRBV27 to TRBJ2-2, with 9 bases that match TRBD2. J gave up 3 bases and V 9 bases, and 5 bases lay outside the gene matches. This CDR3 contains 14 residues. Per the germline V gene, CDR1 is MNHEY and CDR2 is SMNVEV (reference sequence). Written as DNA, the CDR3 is TGTGCCAGTAATAGCGGGGGAGACACCGGGGAGCTGTTTTTT. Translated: CASNSGGDTGELFF.

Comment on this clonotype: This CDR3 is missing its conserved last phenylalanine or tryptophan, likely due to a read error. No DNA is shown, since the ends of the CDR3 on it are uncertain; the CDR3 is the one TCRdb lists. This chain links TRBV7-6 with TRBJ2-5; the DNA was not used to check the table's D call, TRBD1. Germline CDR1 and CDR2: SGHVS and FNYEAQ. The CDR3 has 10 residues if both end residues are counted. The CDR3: CASSPSAGDL.

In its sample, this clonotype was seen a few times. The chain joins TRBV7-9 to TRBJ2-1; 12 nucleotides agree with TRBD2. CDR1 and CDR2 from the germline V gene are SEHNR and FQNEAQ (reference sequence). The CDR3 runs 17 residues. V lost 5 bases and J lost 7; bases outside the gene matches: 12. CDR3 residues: CASSTRASGGAWNEQFF. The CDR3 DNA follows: TGTGCCAGCAGCACACGGGCTAGCGGGGGGGCCTGGAATGAGCAGTTCTTC. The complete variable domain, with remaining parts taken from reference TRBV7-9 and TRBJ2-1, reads DTGVSQNPRHKITKRGQNVTFRCDPISEHNRLYWYRQTLGQGPEFLTYFQNEAQLEKSRLLSDRFSAERPKGSFSTLEIQRTEQGDSAMYLCASSTRASGGAWNEQFFGPGTRLTVL.

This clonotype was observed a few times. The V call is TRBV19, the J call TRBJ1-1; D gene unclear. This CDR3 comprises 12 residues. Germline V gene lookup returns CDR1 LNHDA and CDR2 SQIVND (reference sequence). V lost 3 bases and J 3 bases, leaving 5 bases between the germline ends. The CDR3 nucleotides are TGTGCCAGTAGTATCTCTTACACTGAAGCTTTCTTT. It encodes CASSISYTEAFF. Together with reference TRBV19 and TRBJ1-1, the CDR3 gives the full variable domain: DGGITQSPKYLFRKEGQNVTLSCEQNLNHDAMYWYRQDPGQGLRLIYYSQIVNDFQKGDIAEGYSVSREKKESFPLTVTSAQKNPTAFYLCASSISYTEAFFGQGTRLTVV.

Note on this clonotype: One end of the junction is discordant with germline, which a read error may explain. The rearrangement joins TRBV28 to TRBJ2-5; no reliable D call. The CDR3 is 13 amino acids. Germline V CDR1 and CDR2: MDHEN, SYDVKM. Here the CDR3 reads CAGSSPYQETQYF. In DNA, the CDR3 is TGTGCCGGCAGTTCTCCGTACCAAGAGACCCAGTACTTC.

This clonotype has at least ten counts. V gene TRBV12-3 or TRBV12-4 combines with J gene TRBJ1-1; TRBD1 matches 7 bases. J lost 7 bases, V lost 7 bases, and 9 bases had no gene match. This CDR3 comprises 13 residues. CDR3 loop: CASTPGGGGEAFF. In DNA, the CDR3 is TGTGCCAGCACCCCGGGAGGGGGCGGTGAAGCTTTCTTT.

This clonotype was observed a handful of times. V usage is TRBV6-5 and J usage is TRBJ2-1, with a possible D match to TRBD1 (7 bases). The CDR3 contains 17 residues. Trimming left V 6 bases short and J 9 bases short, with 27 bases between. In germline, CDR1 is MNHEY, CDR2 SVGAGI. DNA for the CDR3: TGTGCCAGCAGCCCGGTTCGGACAGGACTATTACAAGTTGAGCAGTTCTTC. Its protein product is CASSPVRTGLLQVEQFF.